These T cell receptor beta chains were read from a single sample in a study of T-cell memory formation after mild COVID-19. TCRdb analysed the 5' RACE reads with MiXCR anew, one entry per CDR3 protein. The sample yields tens of thousands of distinct CDR3 sequences, 16% seen once. Material for sequencing was PBMCs or a T cell subset sorted from them (not recorded which). The origin of the receptors is an adult woman who had mild COVID-19 (a few samples of this study predate the infection). Cell type and time point are not known. The conserved cysteine and the conserved F or W are not part of the CDR3 here. Fields, in order: J gene, V gene, CDR3 protein.

J: TRBJ2-7; V: TRBV20-1; CDR3: SAGTKSHYEQY
J: TRBJ2-7; V: TRBV6-2/TRBV6-3; CDR3: ASRAGTPYYEQY
J: TRBJ2-7; V: TRBV28; CDR3: ATLARAGTYEQY
J: TRBJ2-1; V: TRBV5-1; CDR3: ASSLVPEDEQF
J: TRBJ2-1; V: TRBV13; CDR3: ASSPGPDEQF
J: TRBJ2-3; V: TRBV4-1; CDR3: ASSPRGGRDTQY
J: TRBJ1-1; V: TRBV16; CDR3: ASSLHRDMNTEAF
J: TRBJ2-1; V: TRBV2; CDR3: ASRGQGATNEQF
J: TRBJ2-1; V: TRBV7-6; CDR3: ASSPQTDRQF
J: TRBJ2-5; V: TRBV4-1; CDR3: ASSQIGGGTLQETQY
J: TRBJ1-2; V: TRBV6-6; CDR3: ASSYISQGGYGYT
J: TRBJ2-1; V: TRBV12-3/TRBV12-4; CDR3: ASSFPAGGYNEQF
J: TRBJ2-3; V: TRBV5-1; CDR3: ASSLEWGTDTQY
J: TRBJ2-7; V: TRBV6-6; CDR3: ASRGDSEQY
J: TRBJ2-1; V: TRBV10-3; CDR3: AISEEREAYNEQF
J: TRBJ1-2; V: TRBV9; CDR3: ASSVAQGTYGYT
J: TRBJ2-1; V: TRBV5-1; CDR3: ASSPSGTMSYNEQF
J: TRBJ2-2; V: TRBV7-9; CDR3: ASSWTGQGTGELF
J: TRBJ2-7; V: TRBV7-6; CDR3: ASSEGTGTTYEQY
J: TRBJ1-2; V: TRBV6-6; CDR3: ASRFRDRVKANYGYT
J: TRBJ2-1; V: TRBV11-2; CDR3: ASGRLSSYNEQF
J: TRBJ2-1; V: TRBV7-9; CDR3: ASSSSLADWNNEQF
J: TRBJ2-2; V: TRBV6-6; CDR3: ASSYEGETAGELF
J: TRBJ2-7; V: TRBV7-9; CDR3: ASSQKDSYEQY
J: TRBJ2-7; V: TRBV7-2; CDR3: ASSRMGQGYEQY
J: TRBJ2-5; V: TRBV5-6; CDR3: ASSLLPSQETQY
J: TRBJ1-6; V: TRBV6-6; CDR3: ASSYSVGRGARLSGNSPLH
J: TRBJ2-2; V: TRBV9; CDR3: ASSVGGHTGELF
J: TRBJ2-1; V: TRBV11-2; CDR3: ASSPWTSGSSYNEQF
J: TRBJ1-5; V: TRBV15; CDR3: ATSNTSSGTGGRGNQPQH
J: TRBJ2-1; V: TRBV20-1; CDR3: SARDRADPYNEQF
J: TRBJ2-7; V: TRBV9; CDR3: ASSVGTRTYEQY
J: TRBJ2-1; V: TRBV30; CDR3: ARDAGGRAYEQF
J: TRBJ2-7; V: TRBV12-3/TRBV12-4; CDR3: ASSPTGPYSYEQY
J: TRBJ2-5; V: TRBV24-1; CDR3: ATSSGRARKTQY
J: TRBJ2-3; V: TRBV2; CDR3: ASTYLAGGSTDTQY
J: TRBJ1-5; V: TRBV5-1; CDR3: ASSLGQGETPQH
J: TRBJ2-1; V: TRBV3-1; CDR3: ASSQDGGGVYNEQF
J: TRBJ2-3; V: TRBV6-2/TRBV6-3; CDR3: ASRPLLAGWPSMTDTQY
J: TRBJ2-7; V: TRBV6-2/TRBV6-3; CDR3: ASLTGTPYEQY
J: TRBJ2-6; V: TRBV12-3/TRBV12-4; CDR3: ASIFSGANVLT
J: TRBJ2-1; V: TRBV7-8; CDR3: ASSPQVAGEDNEQF
J: TRBJ2-3; V: TRBV27; CDR3: ASSLSTVRPDTQY
J: TRBJ2-5; V: TRBV29-1; CDR3: SVEPLEYQETQY
J: TRBJ1-4; V: TRBV27; CDR3: ASRQEDEKLF
J: TRBJ2-5; V: TRBV12-3/TRBV12-4; CDR3: ASSSLGRPEETQY
J: TRBJ1-3; V: TRBV15; CDR3: ATSKPRTGYGAGNTIY
J: TRBJ2-7; V: TRBV20-1; CDR3: SARSLAGMYEQY
J: TRBJ1-2; V: TRBV15; CDR3: ATSRDLAGTGDHYGYT
J: TRBJ1-4; V: TRBV5-1; CDR3: ASSSETGVSPEKLF
J: TRBJ2-2; V: TRBV12-3/TRBV12-4; CDR3: ASSLFFTNTGELF
J: TRBJ2-1; V: TRBV9; CDR3: ASSVGLVLYNEQF
J: TRBJ1-6; V: TRBV5-1; CDR3: ASSHPLDPLSLH
J: TRBJ2-1; V: TRBV7-9; CDR3: ASSFFGDEQF
J: TRBJ2-7; V: TRBV4-3; CDR3: ASSPGTGSTYEQY